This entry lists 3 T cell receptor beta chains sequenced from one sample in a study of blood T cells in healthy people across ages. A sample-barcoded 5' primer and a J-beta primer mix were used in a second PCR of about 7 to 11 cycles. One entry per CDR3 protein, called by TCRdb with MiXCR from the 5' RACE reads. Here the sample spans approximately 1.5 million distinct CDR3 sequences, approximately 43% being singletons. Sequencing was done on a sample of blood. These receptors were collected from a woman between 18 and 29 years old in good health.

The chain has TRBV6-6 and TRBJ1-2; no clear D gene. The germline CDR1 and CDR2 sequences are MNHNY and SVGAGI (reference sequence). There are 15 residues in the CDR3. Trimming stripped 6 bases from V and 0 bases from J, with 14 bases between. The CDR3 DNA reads TGTGCCAGCAGCGATAGACGGAATGCTAACTATGGCTACACCTTC. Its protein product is CASSDRRNANYGYTF.

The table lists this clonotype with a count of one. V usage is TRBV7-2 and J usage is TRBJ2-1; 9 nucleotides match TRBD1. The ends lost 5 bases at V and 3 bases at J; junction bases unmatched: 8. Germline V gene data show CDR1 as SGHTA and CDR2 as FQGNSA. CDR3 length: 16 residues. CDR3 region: CASSRRTGGRYNEQFF. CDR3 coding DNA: TGTGCCAGCAGCCGTAGAACAGGGGGCCGCTACAATGAGCAGTTCTTC.

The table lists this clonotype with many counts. This chain's CDR3 is CASSATGSPWVEQYF. CDR3 coding DNA: TGTGCCAGCAGTGCGACTGGGTCACCATGGGTCGAGCAGTACTTC. The chain combines TRBV6-5 with TRBJ2-7; D remains ambiguous. Between the trimmed V and J ends, which lost 5 bases and 6 bases, there was a span of 20 bases. This CDR3 is 15 amino acids long. Germline V gene data show CDR1 as MNHEY and CDR2 as SVGAGI.